This TCR beta chain was documented in a study of T-cell reconstitution after alpha-beta-depleted transplantation in children. The library targeted TCRbeta and was prepared with unique molecular identifiers. Each CDR3 protein gets one entry after TCRdb re-called the PCR reads with MiXCR. Of approximately 250,000 distinct CDR3 sequences listed, about 26% are singletons. Study-wide findings and caveats: At day 60, the high TCRbeta diversity found in some patients originated from recipient T cells and thymic progenitors that had survived. After one year, T-cell counts and TCRbeta diversity mostly came from new T cells. Approximately two months post-transplant, alpha-beta T cells reportedly originated from several hundred expanded graft clones.

This clonotype was seen many times. Its antigen is unknown. This TCR was recovered from a girl aged 2 to 9 with Fanconi anemia, due to receive a stem cell transplant. Sample: PBMCs, taken before TCRalphabeta/CD19-depleted stem cell transplant.

The CDR3 coding sequence is TGTGCCAGCAGTTTAAACACAGATACGCAGTATTTT. It specifies CASSLNTDTQYF. The gene calls are TRBV27 and TRBJ2-3; no definite D call. The CDR3 spans 12 residues. V was shortened by 2 bases and J by 2 bases, with 2 bases between the two germline ends. Looked up from germline, CDR1 is MNHEY and CDR2 is SMNVEV (reference sequence).